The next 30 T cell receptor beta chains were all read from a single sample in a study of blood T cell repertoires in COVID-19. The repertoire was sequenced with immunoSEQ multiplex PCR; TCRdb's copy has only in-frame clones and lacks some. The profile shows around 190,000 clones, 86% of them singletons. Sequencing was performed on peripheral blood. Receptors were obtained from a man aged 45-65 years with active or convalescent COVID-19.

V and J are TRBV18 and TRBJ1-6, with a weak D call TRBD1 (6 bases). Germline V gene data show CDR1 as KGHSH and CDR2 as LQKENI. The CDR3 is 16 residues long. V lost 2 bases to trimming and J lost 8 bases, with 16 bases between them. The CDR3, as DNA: TGTGCCAGCTCACCAGGGAACAAGGGGGAACATTCACCCCTCCACTTT. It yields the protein CASSPGNKGEHSPLHF.

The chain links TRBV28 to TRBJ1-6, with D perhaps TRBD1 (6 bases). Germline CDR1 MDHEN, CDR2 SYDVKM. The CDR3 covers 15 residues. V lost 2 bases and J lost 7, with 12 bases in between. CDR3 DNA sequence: TGTGCCAGCAGTTTAGGCGCCAGGGGAAATTCACCCCTCCACTTT. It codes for CASSLGARGNSPLHF. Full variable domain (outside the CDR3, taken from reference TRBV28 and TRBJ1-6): DVKVTQSSRYLVKRTGEKVFLECVQDMDHENMFWYRQDPGLGLRLIYFSYDVKMKEKGDIPEGYSVSREKKERFSLILESASTNQTSMYLCASSLGARGNSPLHFGNGTRLTVT.

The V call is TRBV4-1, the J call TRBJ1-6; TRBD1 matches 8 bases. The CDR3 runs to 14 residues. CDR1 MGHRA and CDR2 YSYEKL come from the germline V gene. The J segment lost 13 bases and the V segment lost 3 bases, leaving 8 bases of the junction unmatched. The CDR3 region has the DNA TGCGCCAGCAGCCACCCGGGACAGGTTTCGCCCCTCCACTTT. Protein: CASSHPGQVSPLHF.

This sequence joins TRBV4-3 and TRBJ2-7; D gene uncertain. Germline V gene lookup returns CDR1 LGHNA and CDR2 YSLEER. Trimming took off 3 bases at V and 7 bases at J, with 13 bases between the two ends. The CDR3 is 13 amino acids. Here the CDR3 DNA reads TGCGCCAGCAGCCAGGCACGCGGTTGGGAGCAGTACTTC. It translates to CASSQARGWEQYF.

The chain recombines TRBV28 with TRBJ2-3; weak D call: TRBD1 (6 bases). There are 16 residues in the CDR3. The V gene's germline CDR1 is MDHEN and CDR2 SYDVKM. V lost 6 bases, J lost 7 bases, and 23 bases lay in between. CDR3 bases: TGTGCCAGCAGCACGGTCGCTACGGGGACATTGTATACGCAGTATTTT. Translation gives CASSTVATGTLYTQYF.

The CDR3 protein is CASSQDQVGGNTEAFF. The CDR3 nucleotides are TGTGCCAGCAGCCAAGACCAGGTAGGGGGGAACACTGAAGCTTTCTTT. The rearrangement uses TRBV4-2 and TRBJ1-1; TRBD1 might be the D (6 bases). The germline V and J ends were trimmed by 0 bases and 1 base, with 12 bases remaining between them. Germline CDR1 reads LGHNA; CDR2 reads YNFKEQ. This CDR3 comprises 16 residues.

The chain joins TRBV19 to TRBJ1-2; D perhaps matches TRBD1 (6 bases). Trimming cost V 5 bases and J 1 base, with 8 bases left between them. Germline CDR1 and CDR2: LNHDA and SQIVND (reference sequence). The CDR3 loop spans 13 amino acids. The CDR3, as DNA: TGTGCCAGTAGTCAGGACAGTAACTATGGCTACACCTTC. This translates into CASSQDSNYGYTF.

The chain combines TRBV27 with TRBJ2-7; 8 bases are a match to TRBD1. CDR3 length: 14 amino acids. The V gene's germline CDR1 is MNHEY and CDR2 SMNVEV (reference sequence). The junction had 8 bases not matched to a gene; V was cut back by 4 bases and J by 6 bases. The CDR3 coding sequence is TGTGCCAGCAGTTCGCCGGACAGGGTCTCCGAGCAGTACTTC. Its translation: CASSSPDRVSEQYF.

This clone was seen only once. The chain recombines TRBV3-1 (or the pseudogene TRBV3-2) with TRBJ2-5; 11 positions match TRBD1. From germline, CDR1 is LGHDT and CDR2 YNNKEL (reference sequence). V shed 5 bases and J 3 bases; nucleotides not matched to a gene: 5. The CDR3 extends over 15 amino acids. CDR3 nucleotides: TGTGCCAGCAGCTTCCGGACAGGGGGCAAAGAGACCCAGTACTTC. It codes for CASSFRTGGKETQYF.

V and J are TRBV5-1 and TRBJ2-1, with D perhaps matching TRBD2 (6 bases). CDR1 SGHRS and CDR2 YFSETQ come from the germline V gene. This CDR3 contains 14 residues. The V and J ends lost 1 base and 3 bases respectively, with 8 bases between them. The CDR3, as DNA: TGCGCCAGCAGCTTGCGGGAGAGCTACAATGAGCAGTTCTTC. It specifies CASSLRESYNEQFF. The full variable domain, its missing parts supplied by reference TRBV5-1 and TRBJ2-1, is KAGVTQTPRYLIKTRGQQVTLSCSPISGHRSVSWYQQTPGQGLQFLFEYFSETQRNKGNFPGRFSGRQFSNSRSEMNVSTLELGDSALYLCASSLRESYNEQFFGPGTRLTVL.

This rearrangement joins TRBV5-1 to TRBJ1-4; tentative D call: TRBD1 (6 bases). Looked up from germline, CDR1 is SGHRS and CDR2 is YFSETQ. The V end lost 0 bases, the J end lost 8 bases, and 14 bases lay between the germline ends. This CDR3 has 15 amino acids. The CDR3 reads CASSLAGQGMEKLFF. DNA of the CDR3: TGCGCCAGCAGCTTGGCCGGCCAGGGGATGGAAAAACTGTTTTTT.

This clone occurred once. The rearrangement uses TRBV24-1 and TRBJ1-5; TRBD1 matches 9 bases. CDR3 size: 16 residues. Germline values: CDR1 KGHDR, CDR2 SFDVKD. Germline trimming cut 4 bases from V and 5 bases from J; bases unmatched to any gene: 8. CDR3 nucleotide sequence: TGTGCCACCAGTGACTCAGAGACAGGGGGACATCAGCCCCAGCATTTT. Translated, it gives CATSDSETGGHQPQHF.

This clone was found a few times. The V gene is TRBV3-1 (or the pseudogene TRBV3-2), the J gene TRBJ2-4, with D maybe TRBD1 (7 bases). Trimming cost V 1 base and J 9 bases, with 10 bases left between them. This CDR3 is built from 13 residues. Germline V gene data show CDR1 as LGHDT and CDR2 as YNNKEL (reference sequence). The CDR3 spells CASSQGQGGIQYF. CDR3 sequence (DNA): TGTGCCAGCAGCCAAGGACAGGGAGGCATTCAGTACTTC.

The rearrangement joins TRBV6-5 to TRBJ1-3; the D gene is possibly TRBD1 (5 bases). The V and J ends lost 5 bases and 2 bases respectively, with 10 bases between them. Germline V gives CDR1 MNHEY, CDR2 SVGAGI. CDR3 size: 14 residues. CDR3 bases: TGTGCCAGCAGTCCCCGGGGGGCTGGAAACACCATATATTTT. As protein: CASSPRGAGNTIYF.

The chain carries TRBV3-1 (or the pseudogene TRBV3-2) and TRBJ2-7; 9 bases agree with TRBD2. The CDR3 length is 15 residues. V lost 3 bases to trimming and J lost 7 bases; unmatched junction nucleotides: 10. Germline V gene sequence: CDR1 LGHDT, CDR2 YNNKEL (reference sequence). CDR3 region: CASSQLTSGPNEQYF. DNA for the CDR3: TGTGCCAGCAGCCAGCTGACTAGCGGCCCTAATGAGCAGTACTTC.

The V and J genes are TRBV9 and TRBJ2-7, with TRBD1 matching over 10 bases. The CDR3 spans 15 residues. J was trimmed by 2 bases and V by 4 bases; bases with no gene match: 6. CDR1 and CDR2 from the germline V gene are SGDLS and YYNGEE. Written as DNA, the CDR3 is TGTGCCAGCAGCCCCGGGACAGGGGCTACCTACGAGCAGTACTTC. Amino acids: CASSPGTGATYEQYF. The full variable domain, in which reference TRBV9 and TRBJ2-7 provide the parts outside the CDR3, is DSGVTQTPKHLITATGQRVTLRCSPRSGDLSVYWYQQSLDQGLQFLIQYYNGEERAKGNILERFSAQQFPDLHSELNLSSLELGDSALYFCASSPGTGATYEQYFGPGTRLTVT.

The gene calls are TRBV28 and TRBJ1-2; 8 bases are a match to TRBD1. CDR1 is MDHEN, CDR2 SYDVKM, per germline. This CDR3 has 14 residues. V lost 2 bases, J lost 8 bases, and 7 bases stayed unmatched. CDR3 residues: CASSLRQGKWGYTF. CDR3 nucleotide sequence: TGTGCCAGCAGTTTAAGACAGGGGAAGTGGGGCTACACCTTC.

The CDR3 here is CASSIVPGIYEQFF. The CDR3 bases are TGTGCCAGTAGTATAGTGCCAGGGATCTATGAGCAGTTCTTC. The chain joins TRBV19 to TRBJ2-1; tentative D call: TRBD1 (5 bases). Per the germline V gene, CDR1 is LNHDA and CDR2 is SQIVND (reference sequence). Trimming pared 1 base from V and 8 bases from J, leaving 12 bases between. CDR3 size: 14 residues. Supplemented by reference TRBV19 and TRBJ2-1, the full variable domain reads DGGITQSPKYLFRKEGQNVTLSCEQNLNHDAMYWYRQDPGQGLRLIYYSQIVNDFQKGDIAEGYSVSREKKESFPLTVTSAQKNPTAFYLCASSIVPGIYEQFFGPGTRLTVL.

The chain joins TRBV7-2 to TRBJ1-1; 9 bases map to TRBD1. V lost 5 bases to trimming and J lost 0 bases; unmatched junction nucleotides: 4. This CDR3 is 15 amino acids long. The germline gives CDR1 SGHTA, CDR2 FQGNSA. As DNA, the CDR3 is TGTGCCAGCAGCCCACAGGGGGCCCTGAACACTGAAGCTTTCTTT. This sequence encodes CASSPQGALNTEAFF.

This CDR3 is CASSLGLNSPLHF. For the CDR3, the DNA is TGTGCCAGCAGCCTGGGACTTAATTCACCCCTCCACTTT. The rearrangement links TRBV3-1 (or the pseudogene TRBV3-2) to TRBJ1-6; TRBD1 might be the D (5 bases). Trimming pared 4 bases from V and 6 bases from J, leaving 7 bases between. The germline gives CDR1 LGHDT, CDR2 YNNKEL (reference sequence). CDR3 length equals 13 residues.

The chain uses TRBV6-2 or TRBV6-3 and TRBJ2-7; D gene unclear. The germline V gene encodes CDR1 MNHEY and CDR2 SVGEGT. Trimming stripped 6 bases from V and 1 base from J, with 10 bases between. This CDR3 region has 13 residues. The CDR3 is CASSPDLSYEQYF. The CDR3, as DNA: TGTGCCAGCAGCCCCGACTTATCCTACGAGCAGTACTTC.

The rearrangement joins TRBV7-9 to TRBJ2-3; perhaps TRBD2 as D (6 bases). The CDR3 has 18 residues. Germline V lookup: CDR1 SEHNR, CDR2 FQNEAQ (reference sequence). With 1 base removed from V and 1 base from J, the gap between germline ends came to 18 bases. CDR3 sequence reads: CASSLGVGGPSGTDTQYF. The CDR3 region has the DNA TGTGCCAGCAGCTTAGGAGTTGGTGGGCCTAGCGGCACAGATACGCAGTATTTT.

CDR3 DNA: TGCGCCAGCCCTCGCGGCGGGGGTATTTCCTACAATGAGCAGTTCTTC. Its translation: CASPRGGGISYNEQFF. This sequence joins TRBV5-1 and TRBJ2-1; 7 bases fit TRBD2. Trimming at V came to 7 bases and at J to 1 base, leaving 11 bases not matched to a gene. This CDR3 is built from 16 residues. Germline lookup yields CDR1 SGHRS and CDR2 YFSETQ.

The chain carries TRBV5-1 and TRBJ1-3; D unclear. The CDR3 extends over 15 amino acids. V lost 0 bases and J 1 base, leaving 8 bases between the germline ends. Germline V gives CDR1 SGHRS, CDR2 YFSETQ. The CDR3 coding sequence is TGCGCCAGCAGCTTGGAAGTGAGGTCTGGAAACACCATATATTTT. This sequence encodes CASSLEVRSGNTIYF.

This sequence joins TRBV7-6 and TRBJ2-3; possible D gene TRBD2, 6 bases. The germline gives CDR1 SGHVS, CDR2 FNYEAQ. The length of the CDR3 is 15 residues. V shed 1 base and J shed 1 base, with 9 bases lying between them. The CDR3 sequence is CASSLGGDRTDTQYF. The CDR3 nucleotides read TGTGCCAGCAGCTTAGGGGGGGACCGCACAGATACGCAGTATTTT.

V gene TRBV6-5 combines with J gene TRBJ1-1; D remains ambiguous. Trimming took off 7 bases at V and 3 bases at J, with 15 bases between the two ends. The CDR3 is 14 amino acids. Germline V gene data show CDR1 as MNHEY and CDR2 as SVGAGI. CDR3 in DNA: TGTGCCAGCAACTACGCCCCCTCGGACACTGAAGCTTTCTTT. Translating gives CASNYAPSDTEAFF.

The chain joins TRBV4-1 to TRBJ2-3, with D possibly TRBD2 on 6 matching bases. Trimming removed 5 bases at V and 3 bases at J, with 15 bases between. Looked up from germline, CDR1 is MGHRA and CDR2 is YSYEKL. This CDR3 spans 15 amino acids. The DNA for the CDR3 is TGCGCCAGCAGCAGAGGTCACGGGAGAACAGATACGCAGTATTTT. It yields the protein CASSRGHGRTDTQYF.

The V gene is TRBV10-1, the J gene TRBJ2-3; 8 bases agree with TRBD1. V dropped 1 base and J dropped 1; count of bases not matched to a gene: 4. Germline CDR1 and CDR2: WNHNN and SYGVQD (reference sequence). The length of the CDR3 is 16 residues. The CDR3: CASSELWTGRTDTQYF. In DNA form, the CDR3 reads TGCGCCAGCAGTGAGTTGTGGACAGGGCGCACAGATACGCAGTATTTT.

CDR3 nucleotide sequence: TGCGCCAGCAGGACTGACAGCTACTCTGGAAACACCATATATTTT. It codes for CASRTDSYSGNTIYF. The rearrangement links TRBV5-1 to TRBJ1-3; tentative D call: TRBD1 (5 bases). The germline V gene has CDR1 SGHRS and CDR2 YFSETQ. This CDR3 has 15 amino acids. V was clipped by 5 bases and J by 0 bases, with 12 bases between them. Based on the CDR3 plus reference TRBV5-1 and TRBJ1-3, the full variable domain is KAGVTQTPRYLIKTRGQQVTLSCSPISGHRSVSWYQQTPGQGLQFLFEYFSETQRNKGNFPGRFSGRQFSNSRSEMNVSTLELGDSALYLCASRTDSYSGNTIYFGEGSWLTVV.

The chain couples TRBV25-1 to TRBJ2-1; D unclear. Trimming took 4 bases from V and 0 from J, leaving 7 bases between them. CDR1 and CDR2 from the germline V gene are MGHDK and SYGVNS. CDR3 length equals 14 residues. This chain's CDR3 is CASSGPISYNEQFF. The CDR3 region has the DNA TGTGCCAGCAGTGGCCCTATCTCCTACAATGAGCAGTTCTTC. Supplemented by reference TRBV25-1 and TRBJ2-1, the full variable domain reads EADIYQTPRYLVIGTGKKITLECSQTMGHDKMYWYQQDPGMELHLIHYSYGVNSTEKGDLSSESTVSRIRTEHFPLTLESARPSHTSQYLCASSGPISYNEQFFGPGTRLTVL.